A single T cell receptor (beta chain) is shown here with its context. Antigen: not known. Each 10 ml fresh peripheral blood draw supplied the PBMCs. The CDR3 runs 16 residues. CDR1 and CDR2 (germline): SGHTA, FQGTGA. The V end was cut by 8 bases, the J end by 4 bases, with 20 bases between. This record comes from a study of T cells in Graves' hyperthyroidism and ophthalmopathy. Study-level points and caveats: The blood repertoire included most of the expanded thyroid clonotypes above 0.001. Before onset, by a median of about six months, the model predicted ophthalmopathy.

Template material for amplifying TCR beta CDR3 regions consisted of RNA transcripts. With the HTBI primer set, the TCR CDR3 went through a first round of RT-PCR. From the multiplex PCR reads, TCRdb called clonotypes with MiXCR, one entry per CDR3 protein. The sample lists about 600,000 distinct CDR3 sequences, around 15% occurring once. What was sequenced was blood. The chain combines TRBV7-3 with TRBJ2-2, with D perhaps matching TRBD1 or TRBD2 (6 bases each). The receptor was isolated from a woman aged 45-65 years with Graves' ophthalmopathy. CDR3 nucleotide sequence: TGTGCCAGCCAAGGGGGGCCGGATTCCCCCACCGGGGAGCTGTTTTTT. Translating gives CASQGGPDSPTGELFF.